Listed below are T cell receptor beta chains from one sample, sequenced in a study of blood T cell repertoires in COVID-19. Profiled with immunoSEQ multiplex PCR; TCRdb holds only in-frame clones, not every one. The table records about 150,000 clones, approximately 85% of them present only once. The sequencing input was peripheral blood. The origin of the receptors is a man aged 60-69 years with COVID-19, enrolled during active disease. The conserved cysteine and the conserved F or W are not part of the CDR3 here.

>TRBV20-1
SASRTGVMNTEAF
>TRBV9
ASSVDRVNEKLF
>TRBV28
ASSLSPGQGASYNSPLH
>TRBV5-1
ASSLERGLGYT
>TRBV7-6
ASSGGGGKETQY
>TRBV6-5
ASRSTGTGYEKLF
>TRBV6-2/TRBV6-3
ASSYSATRQPQH
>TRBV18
ASSPQGGTEAF
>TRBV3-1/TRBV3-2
ASSQAGLGTTDTQY
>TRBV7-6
ASSLASTGGETEAF
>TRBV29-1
SVADPGGAAEAF
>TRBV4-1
ASRTSGQIQYNEQF
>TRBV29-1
SVQGDGYT
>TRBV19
ASSRLGTSDSEKLF
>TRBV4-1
ASPKGHRNQPQH
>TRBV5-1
ASSSGQGRPNEKLF
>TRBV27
ASSFEPRGREKLF
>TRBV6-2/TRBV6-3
ASSYLGTGNEKLF
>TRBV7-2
ASSSGTGAMNTEAF
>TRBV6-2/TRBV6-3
ASSATGINEKLF
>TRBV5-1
ASSLQGGNTEAF
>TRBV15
ATSRAGGYKDTDTQY
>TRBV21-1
ASSNTGNGELF
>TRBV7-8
ASSLTGYEQY
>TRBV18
ASSPRQGTLTGELF
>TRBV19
ASSISVPTNEKLF
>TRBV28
ASSAPKRAERAF
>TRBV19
ASSIGRGGDEQY
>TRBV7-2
ASSILGGSYEQY
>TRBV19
ASSSGTSGTDTQY
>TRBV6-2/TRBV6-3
ASSYSTPNTEAF
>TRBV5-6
ASSLAPGQGNSYT
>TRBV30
AWRFSGAANNYGYT
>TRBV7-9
ASSFGNAEGTQH
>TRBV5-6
ASSLVETTRNTIY
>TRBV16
ASSPARGTLNEQF
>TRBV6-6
ASSHAKPGQGAAEQY
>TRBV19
ASSPDRDYGYT
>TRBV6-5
ASSRDRTNTEAF
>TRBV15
ATSKSTGLADTGELF
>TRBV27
ASSLYVQGANYGYT
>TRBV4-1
ASSLEGDRVGAGYT
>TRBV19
ASSISGQGLSPLH
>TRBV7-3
ASSAGTYYGYT
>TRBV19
ASKETSSNYEQY
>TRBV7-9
ASSRTGLVSYT
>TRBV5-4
ASSLSGGEQY
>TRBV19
ASSMARGNTIY
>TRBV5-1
ASNPGNRGVDGYT
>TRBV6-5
ASRKGQATYEQY
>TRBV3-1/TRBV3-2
ASSQASYWSTDTQY
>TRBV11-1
ASSLLAGGPSDTQY
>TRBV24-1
ATSVSGTGSYEQY
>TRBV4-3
ASSQEWLATSTDTQY
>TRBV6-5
ASNSLVPGQY
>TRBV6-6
ASSLRPGGMNPEAF
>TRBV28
ASSLPGQGADGYT
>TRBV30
AWRGQGNTEAF